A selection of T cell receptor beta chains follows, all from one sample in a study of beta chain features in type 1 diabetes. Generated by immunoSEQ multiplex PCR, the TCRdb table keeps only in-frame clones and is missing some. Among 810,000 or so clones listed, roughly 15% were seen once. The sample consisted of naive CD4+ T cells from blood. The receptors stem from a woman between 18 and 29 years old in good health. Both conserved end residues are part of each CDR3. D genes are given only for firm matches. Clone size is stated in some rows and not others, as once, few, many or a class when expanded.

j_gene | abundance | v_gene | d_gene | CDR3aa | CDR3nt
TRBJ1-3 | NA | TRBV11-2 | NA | CASSFSTRWNTIYF | TGTGCCAGCAGCTTTTCCACCAGGTGGAACACCATATATTTT
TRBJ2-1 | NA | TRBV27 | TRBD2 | CASSPGLAGAPYNEQFF | TGTGCCAGCAGTCCTGGACTAGCGGGAGCCCCCTACAATGAGCAGTTCTTC
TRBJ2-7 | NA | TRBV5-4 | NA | CASSLVGAGNHEQYF | TGTGCCAGCAGCTTGGTGGGTGCAGGGAACCACGAGCAGTACTTC
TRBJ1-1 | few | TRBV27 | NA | CASSLWATGGPEAFF | TGTGCCAGCAGTTTATGGGCCACCGGGGGGCCTGAAGCTTTCTTT
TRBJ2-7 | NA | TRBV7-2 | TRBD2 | CASSLSAGGSGRYEQYF | TGTGCCAGCAGCTTATCCGCAGGTGGTAGCGGGAGGTACGAGCAGTACTTC
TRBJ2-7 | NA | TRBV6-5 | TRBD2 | CASSEREGPHEQYF | TGTGCCAGCAGTGAGCGGGAGGGCCCCCACGAGCAGTACTTC
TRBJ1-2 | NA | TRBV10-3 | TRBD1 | CATLGGAGQGIGYTF | TGTGCCACCCTGGGAGGGGCGGGACAGGGGATTGGCTACACCTTC
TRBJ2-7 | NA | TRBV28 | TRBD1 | CASSEPGQRSYEQYF | TGTGCCAGCAGTGAACCGGGACAGCGCTCCTACGAGCAGTACTTC
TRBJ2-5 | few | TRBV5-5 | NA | CASSLGGEETQYF | TGTGCCAGCAGCTTAGGTGGGGAAGAGACCCAGTACTTC
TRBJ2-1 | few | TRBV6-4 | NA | CASSDSINNEQFF | TGTGCCAGCAGTGACTCGATAAACAATGAGCAGTTCTTC
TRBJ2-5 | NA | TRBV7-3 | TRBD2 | CASSLWEGETQYF | TGTGCCAGCAGCTTGTGGGAGGGAGAGACCCAGTACTTC
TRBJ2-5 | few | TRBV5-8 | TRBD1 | CASRHRGRETQYF | TGTGCCAGCAGGCACAGGGGGAGGGAGACCCAGTACTTC
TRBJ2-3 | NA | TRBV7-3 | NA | CASSFRGADTQYF | TGTGCCAGCAGCTTTCGGGGTGCAGATACGCAGTATTTT
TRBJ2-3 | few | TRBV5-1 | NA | CASRVGQSTDTQYF | TGCGCCAGCAGGGTGGGGCAAAGCACAGATACGCAGTATTTT
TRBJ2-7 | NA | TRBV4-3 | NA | CASSQDEQNYEQYF | TGCGCCAGCAGCCAAGACGAACAGAACTACGAGCAGTACTTC
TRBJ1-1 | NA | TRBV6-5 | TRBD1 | CASSRDSNTEAFF | TGTGCCAGCAGTAGGGACAGCAACACTGAAGCTTTCTTT
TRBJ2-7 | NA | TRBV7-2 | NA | CASSATSYEQYF | TGTGCCAGCAGCGCAACCTCGTACGAGCAGTACTTC
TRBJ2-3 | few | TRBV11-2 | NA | CASSPSGPSTDTQYF | TGTGCCAGCAGCCCGAGCGGACCTAGCACAGATACGCAGTATTTT
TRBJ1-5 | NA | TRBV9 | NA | CASSVSGSNQPQHF | TGTGCCAGCAGCGTTAGCGGGTCGAATCAGCCCCAGCATTTT
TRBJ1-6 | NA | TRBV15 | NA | CATKPGRYNSPLHF | TGTGCCACCAAACCGGGACGGTATAATTCACCCCTCCACTTT
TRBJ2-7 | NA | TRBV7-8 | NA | CASTLLGSGYEQYF | TGTGCCAGCACCTTACTGGGGTCCGGGTACGAGCAGTACTTC
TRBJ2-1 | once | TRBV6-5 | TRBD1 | CASTPGQGVNEQFF | TGTGCCAGCACGCCGGGACAGGGGGTGAATGAGCAGTTCTTC
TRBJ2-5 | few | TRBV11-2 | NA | CASSLEPVPGETQYF | TGTGCCAGCAGCTTAGAACCCGTACCGGGAGAGACCCAGTACTTC
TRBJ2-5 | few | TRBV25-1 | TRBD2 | CASSDRLAGSLGAQYF | TGTGCCAGCAGCGACCGACTAGCGGGATCCTTGGGGGCCCAGTACTTC
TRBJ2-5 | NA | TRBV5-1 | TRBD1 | CASSLRTGGAETQYF | TGCGCCAGCAGCCTAAGGACAGGGGGCGCGGAGACCCAGTACTTC
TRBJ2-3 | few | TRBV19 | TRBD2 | CATSGSTDTQYF | TGTGCGACTAGCGGGAGCACAGATACGCAGTATTTT
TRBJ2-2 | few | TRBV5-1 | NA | CASSLASTRTANTGELFF | TGCGCCAGCAGCTTGGCCTCAACTAGGACAGCGAACACCGGGGAGCTGTTTTTT
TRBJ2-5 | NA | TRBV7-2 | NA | CASSLAGAQETQYF | TGTGCCAGCAGCTTAGCGGGGGCACAAGAGACCCAGTACTTC
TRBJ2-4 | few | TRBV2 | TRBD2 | CASSGGPGTSGRDRIQYF | TGTGCCAGCAGCGGCGGCCCTGGGACTAGCGGGAGAGATCGGATTCAGTACTTC
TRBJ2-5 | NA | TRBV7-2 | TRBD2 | CASRAGVLAGGETQYF | TGTGCCAGCAGGGCGGGGGTACTAGCGGGAGGAGAGACCCAGTACTTC
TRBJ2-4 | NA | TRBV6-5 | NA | CASSTTGRKNIQYF | TGTGCCAGCAGTACAACAGGGCGGAAAAACATTCAGTACTTC
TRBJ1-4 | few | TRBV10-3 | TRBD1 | CAISEQGSNEKLFF | TGTGCCATCAGTGAACAGGGGTCTAATGAAAAACTGTTTTTT
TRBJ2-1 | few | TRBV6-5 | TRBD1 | CASSHRDRGYNEQFF | TGTGCCAGCAGTCACCGGGACAGGGGCTACAATGAGCAGTTCTTC
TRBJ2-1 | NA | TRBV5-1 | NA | CASSGGNNYNEQFF | TGCGCCAGCAGCGGGGGTAATAATTACAATGAGCAGTTCTTC
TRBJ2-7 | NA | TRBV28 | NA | CASNSGREYEQYF | TGTGCCAGCAACTCCGGTCGAGAGTACGAGCAGTACTTC
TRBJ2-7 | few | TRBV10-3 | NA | CAISTLPYEQYF | TGTGCCATCAGTACCCTTCCCTACGAGCAGTACTTC
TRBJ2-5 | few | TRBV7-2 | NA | CASSPSMGETQYF | TGTGCCAGCAGCCCGTCGATGGGGGAGACCCAGTACTTC
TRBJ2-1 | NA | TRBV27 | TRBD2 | CASSLRGYNEQFF | TGTGCCAGCAGTTTGCGGGGGTACAATGAGCAGTTCTTC
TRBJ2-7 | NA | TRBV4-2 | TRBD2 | CASSPWRERGEQYF | TGTGCCAGCAGTCCTTGGCGGGAGAGGGGCGAGCAGTACTTC
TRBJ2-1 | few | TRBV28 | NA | CASNVAGEQFF | TGTGCCAGCAACGTGGCCGGTGAGCAGTTCTTC
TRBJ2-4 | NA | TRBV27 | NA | CASSWDTKNIQYF | TGTGCCAGCAGTTGGGATACCAAAAACATTCAGTACTTC
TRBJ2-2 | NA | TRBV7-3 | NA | CASSLSGYTGELFF | TGTGCCAGCAGCTTATCAGGGTACACCGGGGAGCTGTTTTTT
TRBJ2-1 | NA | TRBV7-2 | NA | CASSLMEGGQFF | TGTGCCAGCAGCTTAATGGAGGGCGGGCAGTTCTTC
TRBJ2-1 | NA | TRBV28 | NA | CASSFSAYNEQFF | TGTGCCAGCAGTTTTTCTGCTTACAATGAGCAGTTCTTC
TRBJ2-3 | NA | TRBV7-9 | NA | CASSFGPGKPDTQYF | TGTGCCAGCAGCTTCGGACCGGGTAAACCAGATACGCAGTATTTT
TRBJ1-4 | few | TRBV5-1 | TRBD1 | CASSSGQGNEKLFF | TGCGCCAGCAGCTCCGGACAGGGGAATGAAAAACTGTTTTTT
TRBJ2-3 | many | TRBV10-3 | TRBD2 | CAIRASGGDTQYF | TGTGCCATCAGGGCAAGCGGGGGGGATACGCAGTATTTT
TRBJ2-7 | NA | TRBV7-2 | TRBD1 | CASSPRQGGYEQYF | TGTGCCAGCAGCCCCCGACAGGGTGGGTACGAGCAGTACTTC
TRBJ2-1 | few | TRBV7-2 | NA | CASSFRLGNNEQFF | TGTGCCAGCAGCTTCAGACTAGGAAACAATGAGCAGTTCTTC
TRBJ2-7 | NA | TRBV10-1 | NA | CASSSPEPYEQYF | TGCGCCAGCTCCAGCCCGGAGCCCTACGAGCAGTACTTC
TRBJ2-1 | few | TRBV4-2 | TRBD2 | CASSQDRSVAGVLNEQFF | TGTGCCAGCAGCCAAGATAGATCGGTAGCGGGAGTCTTGAATGAGCAGTTCTTC